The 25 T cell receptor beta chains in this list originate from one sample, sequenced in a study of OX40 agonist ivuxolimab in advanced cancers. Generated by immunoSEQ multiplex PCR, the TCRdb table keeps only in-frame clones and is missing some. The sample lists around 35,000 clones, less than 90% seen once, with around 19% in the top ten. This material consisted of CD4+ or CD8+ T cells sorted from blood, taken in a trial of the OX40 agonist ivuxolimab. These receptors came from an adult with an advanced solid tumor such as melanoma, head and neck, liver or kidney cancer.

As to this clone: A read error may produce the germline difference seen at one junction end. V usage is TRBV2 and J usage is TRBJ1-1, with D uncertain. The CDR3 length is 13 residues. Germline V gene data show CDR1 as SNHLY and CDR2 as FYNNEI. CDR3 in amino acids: CASREEEGTEAFF. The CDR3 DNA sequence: TGTGCCAGCAGAGAAGAAGAAGGCACTGAAGCTTTCTTT.

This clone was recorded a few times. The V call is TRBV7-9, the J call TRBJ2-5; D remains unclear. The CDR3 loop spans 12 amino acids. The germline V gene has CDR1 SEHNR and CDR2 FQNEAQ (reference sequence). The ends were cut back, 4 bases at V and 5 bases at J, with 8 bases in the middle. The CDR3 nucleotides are TGTGCCAGCAGCTCCACGGTTGAGACCCAGTACTTC. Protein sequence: CASSSTVETQYF.

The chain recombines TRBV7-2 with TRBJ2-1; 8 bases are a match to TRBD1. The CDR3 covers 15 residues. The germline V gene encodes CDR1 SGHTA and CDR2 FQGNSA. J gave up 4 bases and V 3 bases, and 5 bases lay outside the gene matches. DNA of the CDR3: TGTGCCAGCAGCTTCGGGACAGGCCTTTACAATGAGCAGTTCTTC. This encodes CASSFGTGLYNEQFF.

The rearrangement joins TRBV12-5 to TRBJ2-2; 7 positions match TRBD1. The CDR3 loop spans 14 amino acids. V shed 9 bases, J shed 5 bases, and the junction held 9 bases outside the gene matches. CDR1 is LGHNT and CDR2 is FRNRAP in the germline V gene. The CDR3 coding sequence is TGTGCTAGCTCCGACAGGGAACGGACCGGGGAGCTGTTTTTT. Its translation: CASSDRERTGELFF. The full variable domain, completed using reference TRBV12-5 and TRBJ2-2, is DARVTQTPRHKVTEMGQEVTMRCQPILGHNTVFWYRQTMMQGLELLAYFRNRAPLDDSGMPKDRFSAEMPDATLATLKIQPSEPRDSAVYFCASSDRERTGELFFGEGSRLTVL.

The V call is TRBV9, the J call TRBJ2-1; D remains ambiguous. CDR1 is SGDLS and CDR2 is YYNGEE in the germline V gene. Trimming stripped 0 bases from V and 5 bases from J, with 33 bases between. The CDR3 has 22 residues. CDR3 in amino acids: CASSVEGPKEEGRWMDHNEQFF. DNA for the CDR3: TGTGCCAGCAGCGTAGAAGGACCCAAGGAAGAAGGACGGTGGATGGACCACAATGAGCAGTTCTTC.

The CDR3 sequence is CASTRTGSGGDTQYF. CDR3 coding DNA: TGTGCCAGCACCAGGACAGGGTCCGGGGGAGATACGCAGTATTTT. The chain carries TRBV6-5 and TRBJ2-3, with TRBD1 matching 8 bases. V dropped 7 bases and J dropped 5; count of bases not matched to a gene: 11. The CDR3 is 15 amino acids. Germline-derived CDR1 and CDR2 are MNHEY and SVGAGI.

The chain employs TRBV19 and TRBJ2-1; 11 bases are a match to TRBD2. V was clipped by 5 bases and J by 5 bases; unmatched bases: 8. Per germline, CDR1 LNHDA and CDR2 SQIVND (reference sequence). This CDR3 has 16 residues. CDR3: CASSASPGLADNEQFF. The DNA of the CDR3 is TGTGCCAGTAGTGCCTCTCCGGGACTAGCGGACAATGAGCAGTTCTTC.

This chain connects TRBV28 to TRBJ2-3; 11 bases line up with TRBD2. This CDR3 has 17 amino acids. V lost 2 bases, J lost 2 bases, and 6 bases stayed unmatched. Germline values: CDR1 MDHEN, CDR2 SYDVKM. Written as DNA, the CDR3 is TGTGCCAGCAGTTTAGGGGCTAGCGGGGGGTACACAGATACGCAGTATTTT. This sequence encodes CASSLGASGGYTDTQYF.

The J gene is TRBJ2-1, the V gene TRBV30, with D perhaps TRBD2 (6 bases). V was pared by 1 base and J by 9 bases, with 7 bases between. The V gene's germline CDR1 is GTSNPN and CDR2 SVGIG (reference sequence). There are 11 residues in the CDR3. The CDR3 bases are TGTGCCTGGAGTGCCGGGGGTGAGCAGTTCTTC. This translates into CAWSAGGEQFF.

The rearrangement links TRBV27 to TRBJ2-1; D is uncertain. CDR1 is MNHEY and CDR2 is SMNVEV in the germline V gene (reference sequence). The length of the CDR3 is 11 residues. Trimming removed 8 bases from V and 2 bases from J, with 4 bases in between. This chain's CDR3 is CASGPYNEQFF. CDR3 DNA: TGTGCCAGCGGGCCCTACAATGAGCAGTTCTTC.

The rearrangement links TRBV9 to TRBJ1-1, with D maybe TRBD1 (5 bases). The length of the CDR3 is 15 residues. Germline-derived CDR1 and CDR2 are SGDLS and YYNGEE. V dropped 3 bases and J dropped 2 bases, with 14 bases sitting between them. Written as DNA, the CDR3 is TGTGCCAGCAGCGACCCGAGACAGAGAAACACTGAAGCTTTCTTT. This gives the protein CASSDPRQRNTEAFF. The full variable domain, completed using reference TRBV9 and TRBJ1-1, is DSGVTQTPKHLITATGQRVTLRCSPRSGDLSVYWYQQSLDQGLQFLIQYYNGEERAKGNILERFSAQQFPDLHSELNLSSLELGDSALYFCASSDPRQRNTEAFFGQGTRLTVV.

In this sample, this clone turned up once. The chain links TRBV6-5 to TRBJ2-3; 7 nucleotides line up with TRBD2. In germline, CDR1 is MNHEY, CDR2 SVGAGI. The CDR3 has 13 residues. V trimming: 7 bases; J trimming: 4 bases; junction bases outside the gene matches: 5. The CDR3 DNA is TGTGCCAGCACCCAAGGACTAGCAGATACGCAGTATTTT. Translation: CASTQGLADTQYF.

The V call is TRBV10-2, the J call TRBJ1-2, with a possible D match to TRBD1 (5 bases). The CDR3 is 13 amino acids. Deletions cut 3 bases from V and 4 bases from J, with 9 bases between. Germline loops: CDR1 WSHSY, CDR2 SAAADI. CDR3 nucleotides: TGCGCCAGCAGTGACGACAGCCGCTATGGCTACACCTTC. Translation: CASSDDSRYGYTF.

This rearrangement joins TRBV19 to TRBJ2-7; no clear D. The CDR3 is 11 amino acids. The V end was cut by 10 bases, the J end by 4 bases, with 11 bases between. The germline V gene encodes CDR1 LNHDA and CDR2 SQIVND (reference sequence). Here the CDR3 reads CAISTGYEQYF. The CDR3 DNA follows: TGTGCCATTTCGACTGGATACGAGCAGTACTTC. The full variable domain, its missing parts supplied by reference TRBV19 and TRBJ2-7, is DGGITQSPKYLFRKEGQNVTLSCEQNLNHDAMYWYRQDPGQGLRLIYYSQIVNDFQKGDIAEGYSVSREKKESFPLTVTSAQKNPTAFYLCAISTGYEQYFGPGTRLTVT.

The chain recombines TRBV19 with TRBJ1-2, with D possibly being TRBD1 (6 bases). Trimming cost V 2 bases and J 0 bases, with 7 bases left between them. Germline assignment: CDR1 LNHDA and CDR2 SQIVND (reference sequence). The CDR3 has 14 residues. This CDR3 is CASSITGSNYGYTF. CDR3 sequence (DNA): TGTGCCAGTAGTATAACAGGGTCTAACTATGGCTACACCTTC. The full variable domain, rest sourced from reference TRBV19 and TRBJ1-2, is DGGITQSPKYLFRKEGQNVTLSCEQNLNHDAMYWYRQDPGQGLRLIYYSQIVNDFQKGDIAEGYSVSREKKESFPLTVTSAQKNPTAFYLCASSITGSNYGYTFGSGTRLTVV.

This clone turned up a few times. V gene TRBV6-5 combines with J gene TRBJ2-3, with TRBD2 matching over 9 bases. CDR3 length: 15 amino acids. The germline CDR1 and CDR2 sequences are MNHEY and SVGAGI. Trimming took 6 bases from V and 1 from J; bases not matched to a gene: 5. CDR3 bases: TGTGCCAGCAGAAGGGGACTAGCTGGCACAGATACGCAGTATTTT. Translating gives CASRRGLAGTDTQYF.

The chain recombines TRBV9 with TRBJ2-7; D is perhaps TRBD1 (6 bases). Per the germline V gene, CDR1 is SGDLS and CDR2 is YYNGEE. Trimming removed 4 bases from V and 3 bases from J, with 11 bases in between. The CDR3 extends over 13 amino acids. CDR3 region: CASSSGTSYEQYF. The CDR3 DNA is TGTGCCAGCAGCTCCGGGACAAGCTACGAGCAGTACTTC.

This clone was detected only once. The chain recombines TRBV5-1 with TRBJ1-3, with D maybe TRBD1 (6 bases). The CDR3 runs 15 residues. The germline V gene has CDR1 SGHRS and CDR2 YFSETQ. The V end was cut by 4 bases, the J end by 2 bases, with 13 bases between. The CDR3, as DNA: TGCGCCAGCAGCAGGCAGGGGAATCCTGGAAACACCATATATTTT. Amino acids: CASSRQGNPGNTIYF.

The CDR3 spells CASSHTGNQPQHF. The CDR3, as DNA: TGCGCCAGCAGCCACACAGGGAATCAGCCCCAGCATTTT. The chain joins TRBV4-3 to TRBJ1-5, with D tentatively TRBD1 (6 bases). Trimming pared 3 bases from V and 4 bases from J, leaving 7 bases between. Germline V CDR1 and CDR2: LGHNA, YSLEER. CDR3 size: 13 residues.

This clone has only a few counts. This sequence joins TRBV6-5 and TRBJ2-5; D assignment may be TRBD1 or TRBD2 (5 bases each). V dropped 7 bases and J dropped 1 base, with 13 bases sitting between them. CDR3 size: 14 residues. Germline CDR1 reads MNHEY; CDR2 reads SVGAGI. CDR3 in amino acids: CASTNPGTQETQYF. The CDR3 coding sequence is TGTGCCAGCACCAACCCTGGGACCCAAGAGACCCAGTACTTC.

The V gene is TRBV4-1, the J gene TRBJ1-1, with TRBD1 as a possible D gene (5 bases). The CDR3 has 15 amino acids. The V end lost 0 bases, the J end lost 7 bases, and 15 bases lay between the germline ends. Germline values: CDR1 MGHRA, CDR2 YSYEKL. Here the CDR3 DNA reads TGCGCCAGCAGCCAAGATTATGGGGCCTTAATTGAAGCTTTCTTT. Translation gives CASSQDYGALIEAFF.

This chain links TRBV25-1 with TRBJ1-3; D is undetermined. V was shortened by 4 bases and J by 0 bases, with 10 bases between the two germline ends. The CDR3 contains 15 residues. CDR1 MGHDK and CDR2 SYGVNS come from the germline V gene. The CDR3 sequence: CASSGQASSGNTIYF. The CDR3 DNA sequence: TGTGCCAGCAGTGGGCAGGCGAGCTCTGGAAACACCATATATTTT.

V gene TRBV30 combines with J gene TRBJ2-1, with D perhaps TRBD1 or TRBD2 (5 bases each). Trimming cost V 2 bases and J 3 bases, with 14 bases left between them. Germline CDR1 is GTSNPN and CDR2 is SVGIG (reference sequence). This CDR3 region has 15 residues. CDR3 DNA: TGTGCCTGGAGTCCTGAGGGGCCCTTCTACAATGAGCAGTTCTTC. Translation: CAWSPEGPFYNEQFF.

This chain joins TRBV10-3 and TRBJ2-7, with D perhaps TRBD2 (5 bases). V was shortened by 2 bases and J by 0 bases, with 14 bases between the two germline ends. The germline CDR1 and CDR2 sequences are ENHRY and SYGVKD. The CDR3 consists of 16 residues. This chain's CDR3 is CAISEGPHRGSYEQYF. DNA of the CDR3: TGTGCCATCAGTGAGGGTCCCCATCGGGGCTCCTACGAGCAGTACTTC.

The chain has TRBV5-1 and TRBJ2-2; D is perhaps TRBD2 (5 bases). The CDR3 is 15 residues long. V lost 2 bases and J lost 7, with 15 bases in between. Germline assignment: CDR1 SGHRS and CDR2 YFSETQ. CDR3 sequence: CASSFWRSAGGELFF. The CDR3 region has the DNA TGCGCCAGCAGCTTCTGGAGGTCTGCTGGCGGGGAGCTGTTTTTT.